This is a list of T cell receptor beta chains from one sample in a study of PD-L1 blockade in urothelial cancer. Assay used: immunoSEQ multiplex PCR; TCRdb lists only in-frame clones, some missing. The repertoire includes about 110,000 clones, more than 85% of them detected once, and approximately 3.8% sits in the top ten. The specimen comprised PBMCs, sampled around atezolizumab (anti-PD-L1) treatment. The origin of the receptors is a man in his 60s with urothelial cancer. Each CDR3 is given with its conserved first and last residue. Each record gives: J gene, D gene, V gene, CDR3 protein, CDR3 DNA. The D gene is left open where the match is weak.

j_call: TRBJ2-1
d_call: TRBD2
v_call: TRBV15
cdr3_aa: CATSRDLAGSGYNEQFF
cdr3_nt: TGTGCCACCAGCAGAGATTTAGCGGGGTCCGGATACAATGAGCAGTTCTTC

j_call: TRBJ2-7
d_call: NA
v_call: TRBV5-6
cdr3_aa: CASSPSPGDEQYF
cdr3_nt: TGTGCCAGCAGCCCAAGCCCAGGGGACGAGCAGTACTTC

j_call: TRBJ2-3
d_call: NA
v_call: TRBV7-2
cdr3_aa: CASSPRWGPKLADTQYF
cdr3_nt: TGTGCCAGCAGCCCGAGATGGGGGCCTAAGCTCGCAGATACGCAGTATTTT

j_call: TRBJ1-1
d_call: NA
v_call: TRBV19
cdr3_aa: CASSTLAGGNTEAFF
cdr3_nt: TGTGCCAGTAGTACCCTGGCGGGTGGGAACACTGAAGCTTTCTTT

j_call: TRBJ1-1
d_call: NA
v_call: TRBV9
cdr3_aa: CASSVGAALWNTEAFF
cdr3_nt: TGTGCCAGCAGCGTAGGGGCAGCCCTGTGGAACACTGAAGCTTTCTTT

j_call: TRBJ2-7
d_call: TRBD2
v_call: TRBV27
cdr3_aa: CASSPGLAATVSYEQYF
cdr3_nt: TGTGCCAGCAGTCCGGGACTAGCAGCCACAGTCTCCTACGAGCAGTACTTC

j_call: TRBJ2-7
d_call: NA
v_call: TRBV6-5
cdr3_aa: CASSYPHRGYGSEQYF
cdr3_nt: TGTGCCAGCAGTTACCCGCACCGCGGCTACGGGTCCGAGCAGTACTTC

j_call: TRBJ2-7
d_call: NA
v_call: TRBV14
cdr3_aa: CASSQRTETEQYF
cdr3_nt: TGTGCCAGCAGCCAAAGGACAGAAACCGAGCAGTACTTC

j_call: TRBJ2-5
d_call: TRBD1
v_call: TRBV30
cdr3_aa: CAWSARGRGRETQYF
cdr3_nt: TGTGCCTGGAGTGCTAGGGGGCGCGGGCGGGAGACCCAGTACTTC

j_call: TRBJ1-1
d_call: NA
v_call: TRBV29-1
cdr3_aa: CSAGISNTEAFF
cdr3_nt: TGCAGCGCGGGGATCTCGAACACTGAAGCTTTCTTT